This TCR beta chain was found in a study of T cell responses to AZD1222 COVID-19 vaccine. The CDR3 has 13 amino acids. V trimming: 6 bases; J trimming: 8 bases; junction bases outside the gene matches: 6. Germline V gives CDR1 MNHEY, CDR2 SMNVEV (reference sequence). Broader study findings: Baseline seropositivity occurred in only six AZD1222 recipients. Unmutated regions of variants are reportedly targeted by nearly half of spike-specific TCRs.

In the case of this clone: Its antigen is currently unknown.

The method was immunoSEQ multiplex PCR; TCRdb's version includes in-frame clones alone and lacks a portion of them. Of some 120,000 clones listed, 90% are singletons. The receptor's source is an adult in good health. The chain links TRBV27 to TRBJ1-2; the match to TRBD1 covers 10 bases. This sample comprised peripheral blood, obtained on day 0 of AZD1222 vaccination. CDR3 sequence (DNA): TGTGCCAGCAGATCAGGGACAGGGGTAGGCTACACCTTC. This encodes CASRSGTGVGYTF.